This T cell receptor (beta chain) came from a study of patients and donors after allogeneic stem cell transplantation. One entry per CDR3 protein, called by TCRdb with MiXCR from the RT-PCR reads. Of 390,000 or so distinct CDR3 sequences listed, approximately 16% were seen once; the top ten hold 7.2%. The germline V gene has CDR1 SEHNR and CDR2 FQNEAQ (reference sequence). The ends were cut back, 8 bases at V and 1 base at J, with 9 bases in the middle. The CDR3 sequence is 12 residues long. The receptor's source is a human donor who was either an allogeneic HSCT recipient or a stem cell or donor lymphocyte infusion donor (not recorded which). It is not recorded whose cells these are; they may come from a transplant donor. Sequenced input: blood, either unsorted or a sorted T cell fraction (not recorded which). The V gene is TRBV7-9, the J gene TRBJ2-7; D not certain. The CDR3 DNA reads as TGTGCCAGCGGAGTAAGGTCCTACGAGCAGTACTTC. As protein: CASGVRSYEQYF.